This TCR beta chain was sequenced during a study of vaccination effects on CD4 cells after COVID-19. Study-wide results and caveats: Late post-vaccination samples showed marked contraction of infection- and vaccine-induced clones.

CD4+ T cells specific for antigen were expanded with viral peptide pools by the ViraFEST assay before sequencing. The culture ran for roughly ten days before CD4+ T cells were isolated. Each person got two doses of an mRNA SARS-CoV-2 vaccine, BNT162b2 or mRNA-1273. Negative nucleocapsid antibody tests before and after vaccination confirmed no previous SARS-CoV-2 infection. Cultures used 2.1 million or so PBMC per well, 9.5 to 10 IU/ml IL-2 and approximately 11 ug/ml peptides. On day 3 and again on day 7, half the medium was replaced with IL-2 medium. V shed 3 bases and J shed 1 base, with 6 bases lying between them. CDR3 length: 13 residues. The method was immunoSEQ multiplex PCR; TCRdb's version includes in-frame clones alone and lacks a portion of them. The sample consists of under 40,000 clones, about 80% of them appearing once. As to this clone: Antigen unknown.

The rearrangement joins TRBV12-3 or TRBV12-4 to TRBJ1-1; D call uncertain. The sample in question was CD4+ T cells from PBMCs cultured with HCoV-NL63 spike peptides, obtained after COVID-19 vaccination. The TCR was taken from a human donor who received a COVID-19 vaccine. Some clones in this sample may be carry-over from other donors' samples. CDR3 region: CASSFTRNTEAFF. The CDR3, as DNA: TGTGCCAGCAGTTTTACCAGGAACACTGAAGCTTTCTTT.